The 32 T cell receptor beta chains in this list originate from one sample, sequenced in a study of blood T cell repertoires in COVID-19. Produced via immunoSEQ multiplex PCR; TCRdb's table is partial and in-frame only. The table includes around 310,000 clones, 90% detected once. The sequencing input was peripheral blood. All receptors come from a woman aged 40 to 55 with COVID-19, enrolled during active disease.

The sample holds one count of this clone. In DNA form, the CDR3 reads TGTGCCAGCACCCCGACGGACAGGGGCAATCAGCCCCAGCATTTT. Amino acids: CASTPTDRGNQPQHF. V is TRBV28 and J is TRBJ1-5; 8 bases map to TRBD1. After removal of 7 bases from V and 2 bases from J, the junction contained 7 bases not matched to a gene. Germline V CDR1 and CDR2: MDHEN, SYDVKM. This CDR3 spans 15 amino acids. Supplemented by reference TRBV28 and TRBJ1-5, the full variable domain reads DVKVTQSSRYLVKRTGEKVFLECVQDMDHENMFWYRQDPGLGLRLIYFSYDVKMKEKGDIPEGYSVSREKKERFSLILESASTNQTSMYLCASTPTDRGNQPQHFGDGTRLSIL.

The V gene is TRBV7-2, the J gene TRBJ1-5; D remains unclear. CDR3 length: 12 residues. Trimming cost V 5 bases and J 6 bases, with 8 bases left between them. The germline CDR1 and CDR2 sequences are SGHTA and FQGNSA. The CDR3 DNA reads TGTGCCAGCAGCCTGGTGAGTCAGCCCCAGCATTTT. Protein: CASSLVSQPQHF.

The rearrangement uses TRBV5-1 and TRBJ2-7; D possibly corresponds to TRBD2 (5 bases). Germline V gene lookup returns CDR1 SGHRS and CDR2 YFSETQ. This CDR3 region has 13 residues. Trimming removed 5 bases from V and 2 bases from J, with 11 bases in between. The CDR3 sequence: CASSFDYAYEQYF. CDR3 DNA sequence: TGCGCCAGCAGTTTTGACTACGCCTACGAGCAGTACTTC.

The chain joins TRBV27 to TRBJ2-2; D unclear. This CDR3 has 17 amino acids. The germline V gene encodes CDR1 MNHEY and CDR2 SMNVEV (reference sequence). V lost 1 base and J 2 bases, leaving 14 bases between the germline ends. The CDR3 nucleotides are TGTGCCAGCAGTTTATATGACACCATGAGAAACACCGGGGAGCTGTTTTTT. It specifies CASSLYDTMRNTGELFF.

V gene TRBV30 combines with J gene TRBJ1-2; 8 nucleotides agree with TRBD1. V trimming: 5 bases; J trimming: 3 bases; junction bases outside the gene matches: 5. Germline values: CDR1 GTSNPN, CDR2 SVGIG (reference sequence). The CDR3 has 13 amino acids. The CDR3 sequence is CAWQGAVDYGYTF. For the CDR3, the DNA is TGTGCCTGGCAGGGGGCGGTGGACTATGGCTACACCTTC.

The rearrangement joins TRBV6-5 to TRBJ2-3; 8 nucleotides match TRBD2. After removal of 6 bases from V and 2 bases from J, the junction contained 7 bases not matched to a gene. CDR3 length: 15 amino acids. Per the germline V gene, CDR1 is MNHEY and CDR2 is SVGAGI. In nucleotides, the CDR3 is TGTGCCAGCAGCCTCCTAGCGGGTGTCACAGATACGCAGTATTTT. Protein sequence: CASSLLAGVTDTQYF.

V is TRBV4-3 and J is TRBJ1-2, with a weak D call TRBD1 (6 bases). V was cut by 4 bases and J by 9 bases, with 21 bases left in between. Germline CDR1 and CDR2: LGHNA and YSLEER. The CDR3 runs 15 residues. The CDR3 region is CASSLGVQRGSSYTF. The CDR3 DNA reads as TGCGCCAGCAGCCTGGGGGTACAAAGGGGGAGTAGCTACACCTTC.

The chain joins TRBV19 to TRBJ2-3; no clear D gene. The germline gives CDR1 LNHDA, CDR2 SQIVND (reference sequence). V lost 6 bases, J lost 5 bases, and 12 bases lay in between. The CDR3 consists of 13 residues. The CDR3 bases are TGTGCCAGTAGCATTAACGTGAGAGATACGCAGTATTTT. Protein product: CASSINVRDTQYF.

The chain combines TRBV28 with TRBJ2-1, with D tentatively TRBD2 (6 bases). This CDR3 has 18 amino acids. V lost 5 bases to trimming and J lost 0 bases, with 20 bases between them. The germline V gene encodes CDR1 MDHEN and CDR2 SYDVKM. The CDR3 sequence is CASSKLAISSSSYNEQFF. CDR3 in DNA: TGTGCCAGCAGTAAACTAGCCATTTCTTCGAGCTCCTACAATGAGCAGTTCTTC.

The chain couples TRBV6-5 to TRBJ1-2; D is ambiguous. CDR1 is MNHEY and CDR2 is SVGAGI in the germline V gene. V gave up 7 bases and J gave up 4 bases, with 13 bases separating them. There are 13 residues in the CDR3. The CDR3 loop reads CASIGQAGYGYTF. The CDR3 region has the DNA TGTGCCAGCATCGGGCAGGCGGGCTATGGCTACACCTTC.

The V and J genes are TRBV9 and TRBJ2-1; 8 bases are shared with TRBD1. CDR1 SGDLS and CDR2 YYNGEE come from the germline V gene. The CDR3 contains 15 residues. After removal of 3 bases from V and 4 bases from J, the junction contained 6 bases not matched to a gene. CDR3 residues: CASSALTGAYNEQFF. The CDR3 DNA is TGTGCCAGCAGCGCCCTGACAGGGGCGTACAATGAGCAGTTCTTC.

The chain is built from TRBV5-1 and TRBJ1-2; weak D call: TRBD1 (6 bases). The V gene lost 0 bases and the J gene lost 4 bases, with 13 bases spanning the gap. This CDR3 has 15 amino acids. Germline V gives CDR1 SGHRS, CDR2 YFSETQ. DNA of the CDR3: TGCGCCAGCAGCTTGGAATATGGGGGGGCCTATGGCTACACCTTC. Protein sequence: CASSLEYGGAYGYTF.

The chain couples TRBV6-2 or TRBV6-3 to TRBJ2-5, with 9 bases lining up with TRBD1. CDR3 length: 14 amino acids. Trimming removed 6 bases from V and 9 bases from J; junction bases left unmatched: 11. The germline CDR1 and CDR2 sequences are MNHEY and SVGEGT. Here the CDR3 DNA reads TGTGCCAGCAGCACTTGGGGACAGGGTACGGCCCAGTACTTC. Amino acids: CASSTWGQGTAQYF.

The chain joins TRBV6-5 to TRBJ2-1; D gene unclear. The germline CDR1 and CDR2 sequences are MNHEY and SVGAGI. V was trimmed by 4 bases and J by 1 base, leaving 11 bases between them. The CDR3 extends over 15 amino acids. The CDR3 nucleotides read TGTGCCAGCAGTTTAGCCGAGGTGTCCTACAATGAGCAGTTCTTC. This encodes CASSLAEVSYNEQFF.

V gene TRBV27 combines with J gene TRBJ1-5; D is possibly TRBD1 (5 bases). Trimming removed 4 bases at V and 0 bases at J, with 19 bases between. The CDR3 is 18 amino acids. Germline V CDR1 and CDR2: MNHEY, SMNVEV (reference sequence). This chain's CDR3 is CASSSAGQGLYSNQPQHF. The CDR3 region has the DNA TGTGCCAGCAGTTCGGCAGGGCAGGGCCTTTATAGCAATCAGCCCCAGCATTTT.

A single count supports this clone. This chain uses TRBV6-6 with TRBJ2-2; a weak D match, TRBD2 (6 bases). The CDR3 totals 16 residues. CDR1 MNHNY and CDR2 SVGAGI come from the germline V gene (reference sequence). Trimming left V 2 bases short and J 6 bases short, with 16 bases between. CDR3 sequence reads: CASSYTAHRGSGELFF. CDR3 coding DNA: TGTGCCAGCAGTTACACTGCCCACCGGGGGTCCGGGGAGCTGTTTTTT.

The V call is TRBV27, the J call TRBJ1-4; tentative D call: TRBD1 (6 bases). The CDR3 spans 15 residues. The germline gives CDR1 MNHEY, CDR2 SMNVEV (reference sequence). V gave up 3 bases and J gave up 4 bases, with 12 bases separating them. The CDR3 region has the DNA TGTGCCAGCAGTTTGTTTACAGGGTATAATGAAAAACTGTTTTTT. Protein: CASSLFTGYNEKLFF.

The V and J genes are TRBV19 and TRBJ1-3; D unclear. The CDR3 contains 14 residues. V was clipped by 2 bases and J by 4 bases, with 9 bases between them. Germline loops: CDR1 LNHDA, CDR2 SQIVND (reference sequence). CDR3 bases: TGTGCCAGTAGTATATCTAACGCCGGAAACACCATATATTTT. Translation: CASSISNAGNTIYF.

The chain joins TRBV18 to TRBJ2-1, with TRBD2 matching 7 bases. Per the germline V gene, CDR1 is KGHSH and CDR2 is LQKENI. The CDR3 has 14 residues. Losses at the gene ends were 1 base for V and 6 bases for J; bases not matched to a gene: 3. The CDR3 DNA reads as TGTGCCAGCTCACCACTGGCGGGAGCCAATGAGCAGTTCTTC. Amino acids: CASSPLAGANEQFF.

This chain joins TRBV6-5 and TRBJ2-7, with 9 positions matching TRBD1. CDR1 and CDR2 from the germline V gene are MNHEY and SVGAGI. Trimming cost V 5 bases and J 5 bases; bases outside gene matches: 10. This CDR3 has 15 amino acids. The CDR3: CASSLPGTGMDEQYF. As DNA, the CDR3 is TGTGCCAGCAGTCTACCCGGGACAGGGATGGACGAGCAGTACTTC.

The V and J genes are TRBV5-1 and TRBJ2-1; no firm D call. Trimming shortened V by 0 bases and J by 6 bases, and 10 bases separated the two germline ends. From germline, CDR1 is SGHRS and CDR2 YFSETQ. There are 14 residues in the CDR3. CDR3 region: CASSLGNSPNEQFF. CDR3 DNA: TGCGCCAGCAGCTTGGGTAACAGTCCCAATGAGCAGTTCTTC. Full variable domain (remainder filled in from reference TRBV5-1 and TRBJ2-1): KAGVTQTPRYLIKTRGQQVTLSCSPISGHRSVSWYQQTPGQGLQFLFEYFSETQRNKGNFPGRFSGRQFSNSRSEMNVSTLELGDSALYLCASSLGNSPNEQFFGPGTRLTVL.

V gene TRBV19 combines with J gene TRBJ2-3, with 7 bases fitting TRBD1. The germline gives CDR1 LNHDA, CDR2 SQIVND (reference sequence). V dropped 7 bases and J dropped 2; count of bases not matched to a gene: 6. The CDR3 contains 14 residues. CDR3 DNA: TGTGCCAGTAATAGACAGGGCTCCACAGATACGCAGTATTTT. Translating it yields CASNRQGSTDTQYF.

This clone was seen once. The chain couples TRBV7-9 to TRBJ1-1; D call uncertain. This CDR3 region has 9 residues. Per germline, CDR1 SEHNR and CDR2 FQNEAQ (reference sequence). Trimming removed 10 bases from V and 7 bases from J, with 7 bases in between. The CDR3 loop is CATRGEAFF. The CDR3 DNA sequence: TGTGCCACGCGAGGTGAAGCTTTCTTT.

This clone was observed a handful of times. V and J are TRBV3-1 (or the pseudogene TRBV3-2) and TRBJ1-2; TRBD1 is a possible D gene (5 bases). Germline CDR1 reads LGHDT; CDR2 reads YNNKEL (reference sequence). Between the trimmed V and J ends, which lost 1 base and 4 bases, there was a span of 10 bases. This CDR3 spans 14 amino acids. CDR3 sequence reads: CASSQAKTAYGYTF. CDR3 coding DNA: TGTGCCAGCAGCCAAGCGAAGACAGCCTATGGCTACACCTTC.

J is TRBJ2-4 and V is TRBV19; 12 positions agree with TRBD2. Germline V CDR1 and CDR2: LNHDA, SQIVND (reference sequence). The J segment lost 8 bases and the V segment lost 1 base, leaving 9 bases of the junction unmatched. The CDR3 sequence is 17 residues long. The CDR3 reads CASSIGFLAGGPDIQYF. CDR3 nucleotide sequence: TGTGCCAGTAGTATAGGCTTCCTAGCGGGGGGGCCAGACATTCAGTACTTC.

The V and J genes are TRBV5-1 and TRBJ2-4; D might be TRBD2 (5 bases). Germline V gene lookup returns CDR1 SGHRS and CDR2 YFSETQ. The CDR3 is 17 residues long. The V gene lost 4 bases and the J gene lost 8 bases, with 25 bases spanning the gap. CDR3 in amino acids: CASSPSRGTATTDIQYF. The CDR3, as DNA: TGCGCCAGCAGCCCATCCCGGGGTACGGCAACTACGGACATTCAGTACTTC. Full variable domain (missing parts from reference TRBV5-1 and TRBJ2-4): KAGVTQTPRYLIKTRGQQVTLSCSPISGHRSVSWYQQTPGQGLQFLFEYFSETQRNKGNFPGRFSGRQFSNSRSEMNVSTLELGDSALYLCASSPSRGTATTDIQYFGAGTRLSVL.

The chain recombines TRBV15 with TRBJ1-5, with 8 bases lining up with TRBD1. The CDR3 is made up of 15 amino acids. The V segment lost 4 bases and the J segment 2 bases; nucleotides outside the gene matches: 4. Per the germline V gene, CDR1 is LNHNV and CDR2 is YYDKDF (reference sequence). The CDR3 DNA follows: TGTGCCACCAGCAACGACAGGGGTGGCAATCAGCCCCAGCATTTT. Amino acids: CATSNDRGGNQPQHF.

V and J are TRBV5-4 and TRBJ2-1, with TRBD2 matching 8 bases. Germline CDR1 and CDR2: SGHNT and YYREEE (reference sequence). The CDR3 has 16 amino acids. Germline trimming cut 2 bases from V and 8 bases from J; bases unmatched to any gene: 12. The CDR3 here is CASSFGQRERADEQFF. In DNA form, the CDR3 reads TGTGCCAGCAGCTTTGGTCAGCGGGAGAGGGCGGATGAGCAGTTCTTC.

This rearrangement joins TRBV9 to TRBJ1-1, with 10 positions matching TRBD1. The germline gives CDR1 SGDLS, CDR2 YYNGEE. Germline trimming cut 4 bases from V and 5 bases from J; bases unmatched to any gene: 14. CDR3 length: 17 residues. CDR3 in DNA: TGTGCCAGCAGCCCAGGGGTGGGACAGGGGCCAGGGACTGAAGCTTTCTTT. As protein: CASSPGVGQGPGTEAFF. Full variable domain (missing parts from reference TRBV9 and TRBJ1-1): DSGVTQTPKHLITATGQRVTLRCSPRSGDLSVYWYQQSLDQGLQFLIQYYNGEERAKGNILERFSAQQFPDLHSELNLSSLELGDSALYFCASSPGVGQGPGTEAFFGQGTRLTVV.

This clone has just one count. The V call is TRBV9, the J call TRBJ1-4, with D unresolved. Between the trimmed V and J ends, which lost 3 bases and 8 bases, there was a span of 11 bases. The CDR3 is made up of 13 amino acids. The germline V gene encodes CDR1 SGDLS and CDR2 YYNGEE. The DNA for the CDR3 is TGTGCCAGCAGCGGAGCCCGAGGGGAAAAACTGTTTTTT. Amino acid sequence: CASSGARGEKLFF.

V and J are TRBV3-1 (or the pseudogene TRBV3-2) and TRBJ1-2; a possible D gene is TRBD1 (5 bases). Trimming left V 4 bases short and J 3 bases short, with 18 bases between. Germline V CDR1 and CDR2: LGHDT, YNNKEL (reference sequence). CDR3 size: 16 residues. Here the CDR3 reads CASSRYVPGRDYGYTF. Here the CDR3 DNA reads TGTGCCAGCAGCCGATATGTCCCAGGGAGGGACTATGGCTACACCTTC.

The chain employs TRBV2 and TRBJ1-5, with no clear D. V lost 8 bases and J 5 bases, leaving 16 bases between the germline ends. The CDR3 is 14 amino acids. Germline loops: CDR1 SNHLY, CDR2 FYNNEI. CDR3 DNA sequence: TGTGCCAGCCGCCCCCCTCAGGATCATCAGCCCCAGCATTTT. Protein: CASRPPQDHQPQHF.